What follows are 27 T cell receptor beta chains derived from one specimen sequenced in a study of blood T cells in healthy people across ages. Next came a second PCR, run for about 7 to 12 cycles, which used a sample-barcoded 5' primer along with a J-beta primer mix. A single record per CDR3 protein comes from TCRdb applying MiXCR to the 5' RACE reads. Of over 950,000 distinct CDR3 sequences detected, roughly 51% appear once; the ten largest clones hold about 21%. Source material: blood. These receptors were obtained from a woman between 55 and 75 years old in good health.

The rearrangement links TRBV20-1 to TRBJ2-1, with D possibly TRBD2 on 5 matching bases. The germline V gene has CDR1 DFQATT and CDR2 SNEGSKA (reference sequence). Trimming took off 2 bases at V and 6 bases at J, with 20 bases between the two ends. This CDR3 has 16 amino acids. The CDR3, as DNA: TGCAGTGCTAGACGATCGAGCGTGAGGGTAGGCAATGAGCAGTTCTTC. Encoded protein: CSARRSSVRVGNEQFF.

The rearrangement joins TRBV7-3 to TRBJ2-1; the match to TRBD2 covers 9 bases. V lost 5 bases and J lost 15; bases outside the gene matches: 5. CDR3 size: 11 residues. The germline V gene has CDR1 SGHTA and CDR2 FQGTGA. CDR3: CASSRGRAVFF. The CDR3 DNA reads TGTGCCAGCAGCCGCGGGAGGGCGGTGTTCTTC.

V usage is TRBV12-3 or TRBV12-4 and J usage is TRBJ1-5; 7 bases line up with TRBD1. The V gene end was trimmed by 4 bases and the J gene end by 1 base; junction bases not matched to a gene: 13. The CDR3 runs to 18 residues. In DNA, the CDR3 is TGTGCCAGCAGTTCCCCACCTACAGGGGACGGGAGCAATCAGCCCCAGCATTTT. Its protein product is CASSSPPTGDGSNQPQHF.

The chain is built from TRBV5-5 and TRBJ2-4, with D unclear. The J call may be mistaken, given a closer DNA end match to TRBJ2-7. The germline CDR1 and CDR2 sequences are SGHKS and YYEKEE (reference sequence). The CDR3 has 13 residues. The CDR3 sequence is CASSVPGMDEQYF. CDR3 DNA sequence: TGTGCCAGCAGCGTTCCGGGCATGGACGAGCAGTACTTC.

The chain uses TRBV7-2 and TRBJ2-1, with D hard to call. The CDR3 is 10 amino acids. Per germline, CDR1 SGHTA and CDR2 FQGNSA. Trimming left V 6 bases short and J 11 bases short, with 8 bases between. CDR3 in amino acids: CASRLGKQFF. The CDR3 nucleotides are TGTGCCAGCAGACTGGGAAAGCAGTTCTTC.

The DNA for the CDR3 is TGTGCCAGCAGCGTAGAAGGGGAGGGCTTCCAAGAGACCCAGTACTTC. Its translation: CASSVEGEGFQETQYF. The chain recombines TRBV9 with TRBJ2-4; 7 positions agree with TRBD2. Near its end, the DNA agrees better with TRBJ2-5, so the J call may be wrong. The length of the CDR3 is 16 residues. In germline, CDR1 is SGDLS, CDR2 YYNGEE.

The genes are TRBV28 and TRBJ1-2; D remains ambiguous. CDR3 length: 15 residues. Between the trimmed V and J ends, which lost 3 bases and 4 bases, there was a span of 15 bases. Germline assignment: CDR1 MDHEN and CDR2 SYDVKM. This CDR3 reads CASSFGPWGAYGYTF. DNA of the CDR3: TGTGCCAGCAGTTTTGGGCCCTGGGGAGCCTATGGCTACACCTTC.

CDR3 protein: CASSQAGLAAETQYF. The CDR3 region has the DNA TGTGCCAGCAGCCAAGCTGGGCTAGCCGCGGAGACCCAGTACTTC. The chain combines TRBV3-1 with TRBJ2-7, with a possible D match to TRBD2 (5 bases). The J call may be mistaken, given a closer DNA end match to TRBJ2-5. CDR3 length: 15 residues. Germline CDR1 reads LGHDT; CDR2 reads YNNKEL (reference sequence).

The chain employs TRBV7-2 and TRBJ1-4; D is uncertain. The V end was cut by 2 bases, the J end by 6 bases, with 10 bases between. The CDR3 sequence is 14 residues long. From germline, CDR1 is SGHTA and CDR2 FQGNSA. The CDR3 DNA follows: TGTGCCAGCAGCTTAATTTCCGACTATGAAAAACTGTTTTTT. It specifies CASSLISDYEKLFF.

The chain combines TRBV5-1 with TRBJ2-5, with TRBD2 matching over 8 bases. The CDR3 extends over 15 amino acids. V shed 0 bases and J 7 bases; nucleotides not matched to a gene: 8. Germline loops: CDR1 SGHRS, CDR2 YFSETQ. The CDR3 bases are TGCGCCAGCAGCTTGGAAGAGACTAGCGTTTCGACCCAGTACTTC. As protein: CASSLEETSVSTQYF.

DNA of the CDR3: TGTGCCATCAGTGAGAGGCTTGATGGCTACACCTTC. It specifies CAISERLDGYTF. The chain carries TRBV10-3 and TRBJ1-2, with D unclear. V lost 2 bases and J 6 bases, leaving 7 bases between the germline ends. The CDR3 spans 12 residues. Per the germline V gene, CDR1 is ENHRY and CDR2 is SYGVKD.

The V gene is TRBV2, the J gene TRBJ1-4; D not resolved. The CDR3 is 14 amino acids. V was shortened by 6 bases and J by 8 bases, with 16 bases between the two germline ends. CDR1 is SNHLY and CDR2 is FYNNEI in the germline V gene. CDR3 sequence reads: CASRDVHRTEKLFF. The CDR3 region has the DNA TGTGCCAGCAGGGACGTACATCGGACGGAAAAACTGTTTTTT.

The rearrangement links TRBV29-1 to TRBJ2-4, with 8 positions matching TRBD1. The J call may be mistaken, given a closer DNA end match to TRBJ2-5. Germline CDR1 reads SQVTM; CDR2 reads ANQGSEA. The CDR3 is 11 amino acids. CDR3: CSGGDRETQYF. The CDR3 DNA is TGCAGCGGGGGGGACAGGGAGACCCAGTACTTC.

The rearrangement uses TRBV28 and TRBJ2-3; D is possibly TRBD2 (7 bases). The length of the CDR3 is 14 residues. Germline CDR1 and CDR2: MDHEN and SYDVKM. Trimming took off 4 bases at V and 6 bases at J, with 14 bases between the two ends. The CDR3 reads CASSWGRGVDTQYF. The CDR3 DNA reads TGTGCCAGCAGTTGGGGGAGGGGGGTGGATACGCAGTATTTT. Complete variable domain (other parts from reference TRBV28 and TRBJ2-3): DVKVTQSSRYLVKRTGEKVFLECVQDMDHENMFWYRQDPGLGLRLIYFSYDVKMKEKGDIPEGYSVSREKKERFSLILESASTNQTSMYLCASSWGRGVDTQYFGPGTRLTVL.

The chain joins TRBV20-1 to TRBJ2-7; TRBD1 agrees at 10 bases. From germline, CDR1 is DFQATT and CDR2 SNEGSKA (reference sequence). The CDR3 has 13 amino acids. For the CDR3, the DNA is TGCAGCGCCCGGGACAGGGGATTCTACGAGCAGTACTTC. Its translation is CSARDRGFYEQYF.

On this clonotype itself: One end of the junction is discordant with germline, which a read error may explain. The J gene is TRBJ2-3, the V gene TRBV12-3 or TRBV12-4; D call uncertain. This CDR3 has 16 amino acids. The CDR3 region is CVSSLVTSMGTDTQYF. The CDR3 region has the DNA TGTGTCAGCAGTTTAGTGACCTCAATGGGCACAGATACGCAGTATTTT.

The chain joins TRBV29-1 to TRBJ1-4; D remains ambiguous. CDR3 length: 11 residues. Per the germline V gene, CDR1 is SQVTM and CDR2 is ANQGSEA. V was shortened by 7 bases and J by 8 bases, with 11 bases between the two germline ends. In nucleotides, the CDR3 is TGCAGCGGGGATACAGCGGAAAAACTGTTTTTT. This codes for CSGDTAEKLFF.

In this sample, this clonotype turned up many times. The chain combines TRBV28 with TRBJ2-1; TRBD1 might be the D (5 bases). The V and J ends lost 5 bases and 7 bases respectively, with 9 bases between them. The V gene's germline CDR1 is MDHEN and CDR2 SYDVKM. CDR3 length: 12 amino acids. The CDR3 reads CASSETANEQFF. The CDR3 DNA reads as TGTGCCAGCAGTGAGACAGCTAATGAGCAGTTCTTC.

The chain joins TRBV27 to TRBJ2-7; 14 nucleotides agree with TRBD2. Trimming at V came to 6 bases and at J to 0 bases, leaving 10 bases not matched to a gene. The V gene's germline CDR1 is MNHEY and CDR2 SMNVEV (reference sequence). The CDR3 spans 18 residues. CDR3 DNA: TGTGCCAGCAGACCCGGGACTAGCGGGAGCCCGAGCTCCTACGAGCAGTACTTC. The encoded protein is CASRPGTSGSPSSYEQYF.

This clonotype was found once. The V and J genes are TRBV20-1 and TRBJ2-1; 7 bases agree with TRBD2. V was pared by 5 bases and J by 0 bases, with 10 bases of the junction left unmatched. Looked up from germline, CDR1 is DFQATT and CDR2 is SNEGSKA (reference sequence). This CDR3 region has 16 residues. For the CDR3, the DNA is TGCAGTGCTGGGCCGTCGAGCGGGGACTCCTACAATGAGCAGTTCTTC. Translating it yields CSAGPSSGDSYNEQFF.

The sample holds a few counts of this clonotype. The V and J genes are TRBV5-1 and TRBJ2-7; 7 bases are a match to TRBD2. V lost 7 bases and J lost 1; bases outside the gene matches: 8. This CDR3 region has 14 residues. Looked up from germline, CDR1 is SGHRS and CDR2 is YFSETQ. The CDR3 region is CASYPSGASYEQYF. The DNA of the CDR3 is TGCGCCAGCTATCCCAGCGGGGCTTCCTACGAGCAGTACTTC.

The sample holds a few counts of this clonotype. This chain uses TRBV7-9 with TRBJ1-2; tentative D call: TRBD1 (5 bases). Germline loops: CDR1 SEHNR, CDR2 FQNEAQ (reference sequence). Trimming cost V 3 bases and J 0 bases, with 23 bases left between them. The CDR3 has 19 amino acids. CDR3 protein: CASSFKHQRDGGTNYGYTF. CDR3 DNA sequence: TGTGCCAGCAGCTTTAAGCATCAACGGGACGGGGGAACTAACTATGGCTACACCTTC.

This clonotype came up a few times. The V and J genes are TRBV5-1 and TRBJ2-1; D not resolved. TRBJ2-7 matches the DNA end more closely, so the J call is doubtful. The CDR3 has 11 amino acids. The germline V gene encodes CDR1 SGHRS and CDR2 YFSETQ. This chain's CDR3 is CASSIVGEQYF. CDR3 in DNA: TGCGCCAGCAGTATCGTGGGTGAGCAGTACTTC.

This chain links TRBV5-1 with TRBJ2-1, with TRBD2 matching over 12 bases. CDR1 is SGHRS, CDR2 YFSETQ, per germline. The CDR3 extends over 16 amino acids. V dropped 1 base and J dropped 9; count of bases not matched to a gene: 8. This chain's CDR3 is CASSLTLAGGFSEQFF. In nucleotides, the CDR3 is TGCGCCAGCAGCTTGACACTAGCGGGAGGTTTCAGTGAGCAGTTCTTC. The entire variable domain, with the rest obtained from reference TRBV5-1 and TRBJ2-1, is as follows: KAGVTQTPRYLIKTRGQQVTLSCSPISGHRSVSWYQQTPGQGLQFLFEYFSETQRNKGNFPGRFSGRQFSNSRSEMNVSTLELGDSALYLCASSLTLAGGFSEQFFGPGTRLTVL.

This chain uses TRBV12-3 or TRBV12-4 with TRBJ2-1, with D unresolved. CDR3 length equals 13 residues. V was cut by 7 bases and J by 6 bases, with 13 bases left in between. CDR3 amino acids: CASTQDRRNEQFF. CDR3 coding DNA: TGTGCCAGCACCCAGGACCGTCGCAATGAGCAGTTCTTC.

This clonotype was seen more than once but under ten times. The J gene is TRBJ2-7, the V gene TRBV28; 8 bases map to TRBD1. This CDR3 contains 16 residues. Germline CDR1 MDHEN, CDR2 SYDVKM. V dropped 4 bases and J dropped 3; count of bases not matched to a gene: 11. The DNA for the CDR3 is TGTGCCAGCAGTTCAAACTTCCGGGACAGGCTCTACGAGCAGTACTTC. Residues: CASSSNFRDRLYEQYF.

This sequence joins TRBV12-3 or TRBV12-4 and TRBJ1-5; TRBD1 might be the D (5 bases). V was cut by 6 bases and J by 6 bases, with 9 bases left in between. The CDR3 is made up of 12 amino acids. For the CDR3, the DNA is TGTGCCAGCAGCTACAGGCTTCAGCCCCAGCATTTT. Translation gives CASSYRLQPQHF.